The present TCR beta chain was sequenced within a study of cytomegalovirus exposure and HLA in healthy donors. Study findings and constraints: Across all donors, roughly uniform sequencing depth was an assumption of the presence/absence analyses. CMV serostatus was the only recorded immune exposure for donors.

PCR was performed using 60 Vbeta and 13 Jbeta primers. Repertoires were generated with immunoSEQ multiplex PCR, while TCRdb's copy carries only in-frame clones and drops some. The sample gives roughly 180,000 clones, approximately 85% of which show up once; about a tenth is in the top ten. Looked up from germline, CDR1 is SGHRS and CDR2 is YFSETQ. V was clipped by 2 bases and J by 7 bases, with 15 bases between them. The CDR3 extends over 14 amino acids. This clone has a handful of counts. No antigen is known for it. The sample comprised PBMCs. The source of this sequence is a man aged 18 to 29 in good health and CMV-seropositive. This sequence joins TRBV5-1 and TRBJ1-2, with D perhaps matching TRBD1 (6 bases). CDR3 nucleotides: TGCGCCAGCAGCTTTTTTCAGGGGAAGGTTGGCTACACCTTC. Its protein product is CASSFFQGKVGYTF. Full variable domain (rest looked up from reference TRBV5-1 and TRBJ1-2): KAGVTQTPRYLIKTRGQQVTLSCSPISGHRSVSWYQQTPGQGLQFLFEYFSETQRNKGNFPGRFSGRQFSNSRSEMNVSTLELGDSALYLCASSFFQGKVGYTFGSGTRLTVV.